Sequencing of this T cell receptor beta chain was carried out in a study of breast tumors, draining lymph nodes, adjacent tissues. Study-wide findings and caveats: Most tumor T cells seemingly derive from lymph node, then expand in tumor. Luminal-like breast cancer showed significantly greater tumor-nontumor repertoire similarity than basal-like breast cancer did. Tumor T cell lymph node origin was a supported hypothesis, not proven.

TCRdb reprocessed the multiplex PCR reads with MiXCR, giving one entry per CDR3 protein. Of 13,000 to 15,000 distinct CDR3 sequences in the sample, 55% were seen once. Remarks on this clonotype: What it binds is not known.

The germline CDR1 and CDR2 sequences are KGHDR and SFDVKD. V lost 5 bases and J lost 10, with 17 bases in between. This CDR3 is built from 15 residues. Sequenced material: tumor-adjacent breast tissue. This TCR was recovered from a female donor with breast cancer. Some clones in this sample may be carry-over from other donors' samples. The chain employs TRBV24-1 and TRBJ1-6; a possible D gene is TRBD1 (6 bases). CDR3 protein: CATSAGGQGRSPLHF. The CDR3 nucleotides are TGTGCCACCAGTGCCGGGGGGCAGGGCCGGTCACCCCTCCACTTT.